This T cell receptor beta chain was identified in a study of metastatic and nonmetastatic thyroid tumors (dated by TCRdb to about 2020). Background for the entire study: The researchers compared repertoires between peripheral blood samples and tumor or nodule tissue samples from patients with malignant or benign thyroid disease. On the study overall, not on this receptor specifically: In both blood and tumor samples, TCR beta diversity was reported to be significantly higher in malignant tumors than in benign nodules.

Before undergoing thyroid surgery, none of the patients had been given any kind of treatment. Using T-cell receptor beta sequencing, the researchers looked back retrospectively at clinical samples from patients, gathered between about 2011 and 2019. Libraries were prepared through PCR. TCRdb shows the sequencer as Illumina HiSeq 4000. High-throughput sequencing was used to profile the CDR3 region of the TCR beta-chain in every patient. Under the source paper's analysis protocol: CDR3 differences across clinicopathological groups were used to build a classifier for discriminating distant-metastatic papillary thyroid cancer patients. The Shannon index was used to measure repertoire diversity, and the Morisita-Horn index was used to measure how similar tumor and blood repertoires were. Using fastp at Q25 and MiXCR, TCRdb reprocessed the public reads and kept productive beta chains. TCRdb's processing, not the study's, gives the V and J calls here. The table for this sample lists over 15,000 clones; 31% of them were counted only once. The top ten constitute more than 9% of the sample.

After removal of 2 bases from V and 9 bases from J, the junction retains 7 bases not matched to a gene. The CDR3 goes from the cysteine to the phenylalanine over 15 residues. Only the CDR3 portion is preserved as DNA: 45 bases, with reading frame beginning at the first base. The germline V gene yields SGHDT for CDR1 and YYEEEE for CDR2. In this sample, this clone turned up many times. Its antigen is currently not known. It has no much larger one-base neighbor in the sample; base qualities were not kept. The chain is made from TRBV5-6 and TRBJ1-6; 8 junctional bases match TRBD1. The source is a female donor with papillary thyroid cancer or a benign thyroid nodule (not recorded which). Some clones in this sample may be carry-over from other donors' samples. Input material: blood. The nucleotide sequence is given as TGTGCCAGCAGCTTCCGGGACAGGCAAATTTCACCCCTCCACTTT. Its protein reads: CASSFRDRQISPLHF.